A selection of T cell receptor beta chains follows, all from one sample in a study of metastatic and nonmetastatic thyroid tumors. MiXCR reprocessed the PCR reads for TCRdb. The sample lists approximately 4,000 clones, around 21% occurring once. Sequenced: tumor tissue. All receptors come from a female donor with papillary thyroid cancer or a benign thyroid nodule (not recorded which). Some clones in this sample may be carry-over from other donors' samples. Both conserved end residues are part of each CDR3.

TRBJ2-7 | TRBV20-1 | CSARWVVEGADEQYF
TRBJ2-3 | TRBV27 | CASSPKTELGPDTQYF
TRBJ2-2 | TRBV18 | CASSPGSRSTGELFF
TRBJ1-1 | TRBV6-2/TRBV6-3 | CASSYSRGRLGVNTEAFF
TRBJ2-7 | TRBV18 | CASSPRNRDGEQYF
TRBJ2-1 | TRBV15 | CATSRTSSGQVYNEQFF
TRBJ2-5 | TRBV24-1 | CATRGPPGGQETQYF
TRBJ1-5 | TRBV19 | CASSITGGGNQPQHF
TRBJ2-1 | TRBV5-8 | CASSLAGGGSEQFF
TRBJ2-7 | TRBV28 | CASSLGLGYEQYF
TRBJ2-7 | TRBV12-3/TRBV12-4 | CASSFTGYSEQYF
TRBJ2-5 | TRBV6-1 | CASSPGQGLPETQYF
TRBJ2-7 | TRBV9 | CASSAEGGYEQYF
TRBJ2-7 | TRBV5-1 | CASKNVRGDSYEQYF
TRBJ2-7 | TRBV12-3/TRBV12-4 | CASSLTGKGDEQYF
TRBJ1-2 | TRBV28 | CASSLLGTGFGYTF
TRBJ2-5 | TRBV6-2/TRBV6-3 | CASSYYSWGETQYF
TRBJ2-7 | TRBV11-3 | CASSISGRGPEQYF
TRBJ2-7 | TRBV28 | CASTKAGNYEQYF
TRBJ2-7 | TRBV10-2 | CASSVIAGGYEQYF
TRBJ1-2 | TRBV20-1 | CSANPGAVGYTF
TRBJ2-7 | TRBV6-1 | CASSPQGANLNEQYF